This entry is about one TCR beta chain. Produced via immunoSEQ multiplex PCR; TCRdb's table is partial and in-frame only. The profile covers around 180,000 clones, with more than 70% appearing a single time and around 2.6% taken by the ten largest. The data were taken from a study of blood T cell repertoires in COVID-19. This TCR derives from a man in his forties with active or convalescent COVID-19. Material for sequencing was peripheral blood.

This CDR3 is CASSEVKRGRGPLEDTQYF. The CDR3 nucleotides are TGTGCCAGCAGTGAAGTGAAGAGAGGGCGAGGCCCTCTGGAAGATACGCAGTATTTT. The gene calls are TRBV6-1 and TRBJ2-3; D possibly corresponds to TRBD2 (5 bases). The CDR3 consists of 19 residues. Trimming stripped 1 base from V and 5 bases from J, with 25 bases between. Germline-derived CDR1 and CDR2 are MNHNS and SASEGT.